The sequence of this T cell receptor (beta chain) was determined in a study of blood T cell repertoires in COVID-19. The overall study: T cells, B-cell-depleted T cells, or PBMCs supplied cDNA or gDNA.

The CDR3 extends over 15 amino acids. V lost 6 bases to trimming and J lost 0 bases; unmatched junction nucleotides: 5. The germline CDR1 and CDR2 sequences are SGHVS and FQNEAQ. Produced via immunoSEQ multiplex PCR; TCRdb's table is partial and in-frame only. Seen here are about 150,000 clones, 80% to 85% observed once, and the top ten hold 11%. The sequence derives from an older man with active or convalescent COVID-19. This chain connects TRBV7-8 to TRBJ2-3, with TRBD2 identical over 8 bases. Sequenced sample: peripheral blood. CDR3 in amino acids: CASSPAGGSTDTQYF. The CDR3 DNA is TGTGCCAGCAGTCCGGCGGGGGGCAGCACAGATACGCAGTATTTT.